These 8 T cell receptor beta chains originate from one sample sequenced in a study of shared clonotypes between healthy human individuals. Here immunoSEQ multiplex PCR was the method, and the copy in TCRdb shows in-frame clones only, minus some. The sample shows about 2.4 million clones, approximately 93% of them seen only once. The sample was naive CD4+ T cells from PBMCs. Specified subset: CD45RA+ positively selected. The receptors here all came from a man younger than 35 in good health. Some clones in this sample may be carry-over from other donors' samples.

This chain uses TRBV6-6 with TRBJ2-5; TRBD2 is a possible D gene (6 bases). V was shortened by 5 bases and J by 3 bases, with 19 bases between the two germline ends. This CDR3 has 16 residues. The germline gives CDR1 MNHNY, CDR2 SVGAGI (reference sequence). The CDR3 loop is CASSQSAGQPEETQYF. The CDR3 region has the DNA TGTGCCAGCAGTCAATCGGCGGGGCAACCCGAAGAGACCCAGTACTTC.

The rearrangement joins TRBV18 to TRBJ2-3; possible D gene TRBD2, 5 bases. CDR1 is KGHSH and CDR2 is LQKENI in the germline V gene. The V gene lost 3 bases and the J gene lost 4 bases, with 14 bases spanning the gap. The CDR3 totals 15 residues. The CDR3 loop is CASSPSGKIADTQYF. The CDR3, as DNA: TGTGCCAGCTCACCCTCGGGAAAGATCGCAGATACGCAGTATTTT.

This clone was seen once. V and J are TRBV7-8 and TRBJ1-5; weak D call: TRBD1 (5 bases). V lost 2 bases, J lost 6 bases, and 14 bases lay in between. Germline V lookup: CDR1 SGHVS, CDR2 FQNEAQ. The CDR3 extends over 15 amino acids. The CDR3 DNA reads as TGTGCCAGCAGCTTACAGCCAGGGAGTTCTCAGCCCCAGCATTTT. It yields the protein CASSLQPGSSQPQHF. Together with reference TRBV7-8 and TRBJ1-5, the CDR3 gives the full variable domain: GAGVSQSPRYKVAKRGQDVALRCDPISGHVSLFWYQQALGQGPEFLTYFQNEAQLDKSGLPSDRFFAERPEGSVSTLKIQRTQQEDSAVYLCASSLQPGSSQPQHFGDGTRLSIL.

V is TRBV6-1 and J is TRBJ2-3; the D gene is possibly TRBD1 (6 bases). V was trimmed by 1 base and J by 1 base, leaving 12 bases between them. This CDR3 has 16 residues. Germline lookup yields CDR1 MNHNS and CDR2 SASEGT. The CDR3, as DNA: TGTGCCAGCAGTGAAGTAGGGACATACGGCACAGATACGCAGTATTTT. Amino acids: CASSEVGTYGTDTQYF.

J is TRBJ1-1 and V is TRBV6-5; D not resolved. The germline V gene encodes CDR1 MNHEY and CDR2 SVGAGI. The CDR3 extends over 15 amino acids. V was clipped by 4 bases and J by 0 bases, with 12 bases between them. CDR3 loop: CASSSIGLLNTEAFF. Written as DNA, the CDR3 is TGTGCCAGCAGTTCCATCGGACTGCTGAACACTGAAGCTTTCTTT.

A few counts support this clone. The J gene is TRBJ1-1, the V gene TRBV19; D is perhaps TRBD1 (5 bases). Trimming cost V 7 bases and J 12 bases, with 12 bases left between them. Germline CDR1 and CDR2: LNHDA and SQIVND (reference sequence). The CDR3 extends over 10 amino acids. The CDR3 loop is CASTGFGTFF. In DNA form, the CDR3 reads TGTGCCAGTACAGGGTTTGGAACTTTCTTT. The complete variable domain, with remaining parts taken from reference TRBV19 and TRBJ1-1, reads DGGITQSPKYLFRKEGQNVTLSCEQNLNHDAMYWYRQDPGQGLRLIYYSQIVNDFQKGDIAEGYSVSREKKESFPLTVTSAQKNPTAFYLCASTGFGTFFGQGTRLTVV.

Regarding this clone: The same CDR3 also results from other DNA sequences found in this sample. The J gene is TRBJ2-4, the V gene TRBV5-4; no definite D call. V lost 0 bases, J lost 1 base, and 8 bases lay in between. Per germline, CDR1 SGHNT and CDR2 YYREEE (reference sequence). The CDR3 is 15 residues long. The CDR3 bases are TGTGCCAGCAGCTTGGGTACCGGGGCCAAAAACATTCAGTACTTC. Translating it yields CASSLGTGAKNIQYF. The whole variable domain, remainder taken from reference TRBV5-4 and TRBJ2-4, is ETGVTQSPTHLIKTRGQQVTLRCSSQSGHNTVSWYQQALGQGPQFIFQYYREEENGRGNFPPRFSGLQFPNYSSELNVNALELDDSALYLCASSLGTGAKNIQYFGAGTRLSVL.

This sequence joins TRBV4-2 and TRBJ1-2; 9 bases fit TRBD1. This CDR3 spans 16 amino acids. Trimming took 0 bases from V and 5 from J; bases not matched to a gene: 7. Germline assignment: CDR1 LGHNA and CDR2 YNFKEQ. The CDR3: CASSQERQGELYGYTF. CDR3 nucleotides: TGTGCCAGCAGCCAAGAAAGACAGGGGGAGTTATATGGCTACACCTTC.